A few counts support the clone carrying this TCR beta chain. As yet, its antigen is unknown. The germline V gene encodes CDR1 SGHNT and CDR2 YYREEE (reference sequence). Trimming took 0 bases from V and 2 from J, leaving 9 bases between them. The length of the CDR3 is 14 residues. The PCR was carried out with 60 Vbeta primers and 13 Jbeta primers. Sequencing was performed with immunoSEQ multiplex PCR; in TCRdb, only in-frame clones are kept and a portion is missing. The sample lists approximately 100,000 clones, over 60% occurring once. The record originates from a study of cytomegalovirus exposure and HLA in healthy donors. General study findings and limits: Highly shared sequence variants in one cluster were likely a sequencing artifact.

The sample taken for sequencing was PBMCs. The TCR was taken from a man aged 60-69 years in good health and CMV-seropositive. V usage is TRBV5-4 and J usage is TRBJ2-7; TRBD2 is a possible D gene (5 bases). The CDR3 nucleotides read TGTGCCAGCAGCTTGGGAGGGTCACCCTACGAGCAGTACTTC. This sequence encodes CASSLGGSPYEQYF.